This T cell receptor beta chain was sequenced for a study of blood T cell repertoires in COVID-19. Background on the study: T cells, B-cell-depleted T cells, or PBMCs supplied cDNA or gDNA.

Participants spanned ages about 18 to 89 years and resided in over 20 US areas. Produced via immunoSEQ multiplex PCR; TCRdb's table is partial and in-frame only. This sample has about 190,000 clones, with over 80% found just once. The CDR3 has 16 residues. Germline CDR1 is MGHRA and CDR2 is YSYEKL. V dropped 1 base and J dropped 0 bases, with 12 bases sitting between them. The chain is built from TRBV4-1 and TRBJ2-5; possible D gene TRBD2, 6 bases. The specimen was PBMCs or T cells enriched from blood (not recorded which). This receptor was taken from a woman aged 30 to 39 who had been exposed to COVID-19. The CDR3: CASSQVFAGNQETQYF. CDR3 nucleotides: TGCGCCAGCAGCCAAGTCTTTGCGGGGAACCAAGAGACCCAGTACTTC.